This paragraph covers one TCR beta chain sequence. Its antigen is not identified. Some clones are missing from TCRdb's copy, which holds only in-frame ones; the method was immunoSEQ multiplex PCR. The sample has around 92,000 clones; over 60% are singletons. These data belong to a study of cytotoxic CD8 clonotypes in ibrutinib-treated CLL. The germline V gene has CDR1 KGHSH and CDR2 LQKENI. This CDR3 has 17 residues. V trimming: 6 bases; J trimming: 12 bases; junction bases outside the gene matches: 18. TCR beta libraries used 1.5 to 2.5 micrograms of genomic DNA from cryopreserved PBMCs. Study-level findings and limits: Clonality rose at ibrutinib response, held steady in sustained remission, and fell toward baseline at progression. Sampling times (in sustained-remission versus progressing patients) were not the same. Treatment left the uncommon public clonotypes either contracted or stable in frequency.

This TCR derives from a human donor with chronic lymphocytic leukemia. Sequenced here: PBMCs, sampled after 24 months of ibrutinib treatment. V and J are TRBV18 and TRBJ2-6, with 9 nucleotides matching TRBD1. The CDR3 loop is CASSLLEGGTGHSVLTF. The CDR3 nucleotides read TGTGCCAGCTCTCTACTTGAAGGAGGGACAGGGCACTCCGTCCTGACTTTC. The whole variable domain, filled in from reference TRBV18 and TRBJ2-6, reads NAGVMQNPRHLVRRRGQEARLRCSPMKGHSHVYWYRQLPEEGLKFMVYLQKENIIDESGMPKERFSAEFPKEGPSILRIQQVVRGDSAAYFCASSLLEGGTGHSVLTFGAGSRLTVL.